The 5 T cell receptor beta chains below all came from one sample that was sequenced in a study of cytomegalovirus exposure and HLA in healthy donors. The PCR ran on 60 Vbeta and 13 Jbeta primers. Method: immunoSEQ multiplex PCR; TCRdb's copy keeps in-frame clones and lacks some. The profile shows some 130,000 clones, approximately 80% of them singletons. The sequencing input was PBMCs. These receptors all stem from a woman aged 50 to 60 in good health and CMV-seropositive.

For this clone: Other DNA sequences within the sample encode an identical CDR3. The chain is built from TRBV7-9 and TRBJ1-2, with D perhaps matching TRBD1 (5 bases). Between the trimmed V and J ends, which lost 2 bases and 7 bases, there was a span of 5 bases. CDR1 is SEHNR, CDR2 FQNEAQ, per germline (reference sequence). The CDR3 is 11 residues long. CDR3 DNA sequence: TGTGCCAGCAGCTTACAGGGTGGCTACACCTTC. This sequence encodes CASSLQGGYTF.

The CDR3 DNA is TGCGCCAGCAGCCAAGATGCCCCCGGACAGAACCTCTACAATGAGCAGTTCTTC. This encodes CASSQDAPGQNLYNEQFF. The chain recombines TRBV4-1 with TRBJ2-1, with D possibly TRBD1 on 6 matching bases. Deletions cut 0 bases from V and 3 bases from J, with 18 bases between. CDR1 MGHRA and CDR2 YSYEKL come from the germline V gene. The CDR3 has 18 amino acids.

This clone was seen a few times. This chain links TRBV29-1 with TRBJ2-7; D is unresolved. V lost 5 bases to trimming and J lost 3 bases, with 8 bases between them. Germline V gives CDR1 SQVTM, CDR2 ANQGSEA. The CDR3 is 11 residues long. The CDR3, as DNA: TGCAGCGTTCCAGGTAACTACGAGCAGTACTTC. Residues: CSVPGNYEQYF.

This chain connects TRBV19 to TRBJ2-2; the match to TRBD1 covers 7 bases. With 7 bases clipped from V and 5 bases from J, the junction kept 10 bases outside the gene matches. The CDR3 is made up of 15 amino acids. CDR1 is LNHDA, CDR2 SQIVND, per germline (reference sequence). In nucleotides, the CDR3 is TGTGCCAGTAAGGAACAGGCAGGGGGTACCGGGGAGCTGTTTTTT. Amino acids: CASKEQAGGTGELFF.

The chain has TRBV10-3 and TRBJ1-5; no clear D gene. Trimming removed 5 bases from V and 0 bases from J, with 14 bases in between. This CDR3 is 16 amino acids long. Germline V lookup: CDR1 ENHRY, CDR2 SYGVKD. The CDR3 DNA sequence: TGTGCCATCAGTACCGAGACGGCGGCTAGCAATCAGCCCCAGCATTTT. Amino acid sequence: CAISTETAASNQPQHF.